The 15 T cell receptor beta chains listed next were all sequenced from one sample in a study of cytomegalovirus exposure and HLA in healthy donors. PCR employed 60 Vbeta and 13 Jbeta primers. Measured with immunoSEQ multiplex PCR; TCRdb has only the in-frame clones, and not every one. This sample has 120,000 or so clones, with approximately 17% found just once. The specimen sequenced was PBMCs. The receptors were sampled from a female donor in good health and CMV-seropositive.

This chain joins TRBV28 and TRBJ1-5; 9 positions match TRBD1. After removal of 5 bases from V and 9 bases from J, the junction contained 8 bases not matched to a gene. Germline CDR1 reads MDHEN; CDR2 reads SYDVKM. There are 14 residues in the CDR3. The CDR3 DNA sequence: TGTGCCAGCAGTGAGGACAGGGGTAGCCGGCCCCAGCATTTT. Its protein is CASSEDRGSRPQHF. Full variable domain (remainder filled in from reference TRBV28 and TRBJ1-5): DVKVTQSSRYLVKRTGEKVFLECVQDMDHENMFWYRQDPGLGLRLIYFSYDVKMKEKGDIPEGYSVSREKKERFSLILESASTNQTSMYLCASSEDRGSRPQHFGDGTRLSIL.

This rearrangement joins TRBV5-1 to TRBJ2-5; possibly TRBD2 for D (5 bases). The V end lost 4 bases, the J end lost 1 base, and 8 bases lay between the germline ends. Per the germline V gene, CDR1 is SGHRS and CDR2 is YFSETQ. CDR3 length: 13 residues. For the CDR3, the DNA is TGCGCCAGCAGCCGGGAATTCCAAGAGACCCAGTACTTC. Its translation: CASSREFQETQYF. Drawing the rest from reference TRBV5-1 and TRBJ2-5, the complete variable domain is KAGVTQTPRYLIKTRGQQVTLSCSPISGHRSVSWYQQTPGQGLQFLFEYFSETQRNKGNFPGRFSGRQFSNSRSEMNVSTLELGDSALYLCASSREFQETQYFGPGTRLLVL.

This clone was seen a handful of times. J is TRBJ2-5 and V is TRBV10-2; D may be TRBD2 (5 bases). This CDR3 has 12 residues. Trimming removed 4 bases from V and 7 bases from J, with 10 bases in between. Germline CDR1 reads WSHSY; CDR2 reads SAAADI. The chain's CDR3 is CASSVTRGTQYF. The DNA for the CDR3 is TGCGCCAGCAGTGTAACCCGGGGGACCCAGTACTTC.

As to this clone: The same CDR3 can be traced to other DNA sequences in this sample. The V and J genes are TRBV5-1 and TRBJ1-4; D gene ambiguous. V lost 0 bases and J lost 10, with 10 bases in between. Germline V gene sequence: CDR1 SGHRS, CDR2 YFSETQ. The CDR3 has 13 amino acids. CDR3 sequence: CASSLGRLGKLFF. The CDR3 DNA sequence: TGCGCCAGCAGCTTGGGCCGACTGGGAAAACTGTTTTTT.

This chain's CDR3 is CASSPRTGDGRGYTF. For the CDR3, the DNA is TGTGCCAGCTCACCGCGGACAGGGGATGGTCGCGGCTACACCTTC. V and J are TRBV18 and TRBJ1-2; 9 positions agree with TRBD1. The CDR3 runs 15 residues. The trim removed 3 bases at V and 8 bases at J, leaving 10 bases unmatched. Germline V gene data show CDR1 as KGHSH and CDR2 as LQKENI. Looking up the rest from reference TRBV18 and TRBJ1-2 gives the full variable domain: NAGVMQNPRHLVRRRGQEARLRCSPMKGHSHVYWYRQLPEEGLKFMVYLQKENIIDESGMPKERFSAEFPKEGPSILRIQQVVRGDSAAYFCASSPRTGDGRGYTFGSGTRLTVV.

The V call is TRBV30, the J call TRBJ2-1; D is unresolved. Between the trimmed V and J ends, which lost 1 base and 1 base, there was a span of 8 bases. Germline V gene sequence: CDR1 GTSNPN, CDR2 SVGIG (reference sequence). There are 14 residues in the CDR3. Written as DNA, the CDR3 is TGTGCCTGGAGTGCCTTGGCATCCTACAATGAGCAGTTCTTC. Amino acids: CAWSALASYNEQFF.

The CDR3: CASSLGQRANVLTF. The DNA of the CDR3 is TGCGCCAGCAGCCTCGGACAGCGGGCCAACGTCCTGACTTTC. The V and J genes are TRBV4-3 and TRBJ2-6; D is perhaps TRBD1 (6 bases). CDR3 length: 14 residues. The V gene's germline CDR1 is LGHNA and CDR2 YSLEER. V lost 4 bases and J lost 5, with 9 bases in between.

The table lists this clone with a few counts. The chain combines TRBV25-1 with TRBJ2-7; perhaps TRBD1 as D (6 bases). V lost 6 bases and J 4 bases, leaving 16 bases between the germline ends. There are 14 residues in the CDR3. From germline, CDR1 is MGHDK and CDR2 SYGVNS. CDR3 region: CASSETGMRYEQYF. CDR3 nucleotide sequence: TGTGCCAGCAGCGAGACAGGTATGAGGTACGAGCAGTACTTC.

The rearrangement uses TRBV6-5 and TRBJ2-7; 7 bases are a match to TRBD1. The CDR3 sequence is 13 residues long. V lost 5 bases to trimming and J lost 9 bases; unmatched junction nucleotides: 10. Germline CDR1 reads MNHEY; CDR2 reads SVGAGI. As DNA, the CDR3 is TGTGCCAGCAGTCGGCCAGGGGGATTTGTGCAGTACTTC. Its protein is CASSRPGGFVQYF.

In this sample, this clone turned up once. V and J are TRBV2 and TRBJ2-3; D is unresolved. The CDR3 totals 14 residues. Trimming pared 0 bases from V and 3 bases from J, leaving 7 bases between. Germline CDR1 and CDR2: SNHLY and FYNNEI. CDR3 bases: TGTGCCAGCAGTGAAGCGCTTCGGACAGATACGCAGTATTTT. Its translation: CASSEALRTDTQYF. Variable domain in full (rest from reference TRBV2 and TRBJ2-3): EPEVTQTPSHQVTQMGQEVILRCVPISNHLYFYWYRQILGQKVEFLVSFYNNEISEKSEIFDDQFSVERPDGSNFTLKIRSTKLEDSAMYFCASSEALRTDTQYFGPGTRLTVL.

The chain couples TRBV4-2 to TRBJ2-1, with TRBD2 as a possible D gene (6 bases). V was cut by 4 bases and J by 6 bases, with 13 bases left in between. The length of the CDR3 is 14 residues. CDR1 and CDR2 from the germline V gene are LGHNA and YNFKEQ. The CDR3 region is CASSPTIGGNEQFF. Here the CDR3 DNA reads TGTGCCAGCAGCCCCACCATCGGGGGCAATGAGCAGTTCTTC.

The V call is TRBV6-6, the J call TRBJ1-2; the D gene is possibly TRBD1 (5 bases). Germline loops: CDR1 MNHNY, CDR2 SVGAGI (reference sequence). This CDR3 is built from 11 residues. V dropped 10 bases and J dropped 8 bases, with 14 bases sitting between them. The CDR3 coding sequence is TGTGCCACCTCTCCGGGGGTGGGCTACACCTTC. Translation: CATSPGVGYTF.

The genes are TRBV28 and TRBJ1-4, with a possible D match to TRBD1 (6 bases). The V end was cut by 4 bases, the J end by 4 bases, with 13 bases between. Germline V CDR1 and CDR2: MDHEN, SYDVKM. The length of the CDR3 is 15 residues. The CDR3 sequence: CASSWLQGLNEKLFF. The CDR3 DNA is TGTGCCAGCAGTTGGTTACAGGGTCTTAATGAAAAACTGTTTTTT.

In its sample, this clone was seen a few times. The genes are TRBV27 and TRBJ1-2; D gene ambiguous. The CDR3 sequence is 14 residues long. With 3 bases removed from V and 0 bases from J, the gap between germline ends came to 8 bases. Germline V gene data show CDR1 as MNHEY and CDR2 as SMNVEV (reference sequence). CDR3 bases: TGTGCCAGCAGTTTGTACAGCTCTAACTATGGCTACACCTTC. Amino acid sequence: CASSLYSSNYGYTF.

This clone has a handful of counts. The rearrangement links TRBV27 to TRBJ2-7, with 9 bases aligning to TRBD2. The trim removed 8 bases at V and 2 bases at J, leaving 4 bases unmatched. This CDR3 contains 13 residues. From germline, CDR1 is MNHEY and CDR2 SMNVEV (reference sequence). The CDR3 DNA sequence: TGTGCCAGCGTCGGCGGGGGGGCCTACGAGCAGTACTTC. It specifies CASVGGGAYEQYF.